The clone carrying this T cell receptor (beta chain) was detected ten times or more. Its matching antigen is unknown. Trimming pared 5 bases from V and 3 bases from J, leaving 13 bases between. CDR3 length equals 13 residues. CDR1 and CDR2 from the germline V gene are DFQATT and SNEGSKA (reference sequence). Every sequencing run gave over 180 million TCR-beta sequences, taken from 15-18 subjects. MiXCR, run by TCRdb on the 5' RACE reads, gives a single entry per CDR3 protein. The table includes 80,000 or so distinct CDR3 sequences, around a tenth detected once. The data belong to a study of neurological immune-mediated disorders. Study-wide points: There were no CDR3 amino acid sequences shared by expanded clones across subjects, a result suggesting private repertoires in all groups. The most TCR clonal expansion was seen in HTLV-1-associated myelopathy, whereas the least was seen in multiple sclerosis, below the level in healthy controls.

The sequence was collected from a man aged 50 to 59 in good health. V and J are TRBV20-1 and TRBJ1-1, with a possible D match to TRBD1 (6 bases). The sample consisted of PBMCs. For the CDR3, the DNA is TGCAGTGCTCAACCGGGGGGCCACACTGAAGCTTTCTTT. Its translation is CSAQPGGHTEAFF.